This TCR beta chain was documented in a study of cytotoxic CD8 clonotypes in ibrutinib-treated CLL. From cryopreserved PBMCs came around 2 micrograms of genomic DNA used for TCR beta libraries. The table came from immunoSEQ multiplex PCR; TCRdb's copy has only in-frame clones and leaves some out. The table shows over 250,000 clones, with approximately 76% occurring only once. There are 16 residues in the CDR3. V was clipped by 0 bases and J by 2 bases; unmatched bases: 7. In germline, CDR1 is SNHLY, CDR2 FYNNEI. Specimen: PBMCs, collected at disease progression, from a patient treated with ibrutinib. V and J are TRBV2 and TRBJ2-7, with 7 nucleotides matching TRBD2. This sequence originates from a human donor with chronic lymphocytic leukemia. CDR3 amino acids: CASSEALGDYPYEQYF. The CDR3 DNA reads as TGTGCCAGCAGTGAAGCTTTAGGGGACTACCCCTACGAGCAGTACTTC. The variable domain in full, with the rest retrieved from reference TRBV2 and TRBJ2-7, is EPEVTQTPSHQVTQMGQEVILRCVPISNHLYFYWYRQILGQKVEFLVSFYNNEISEKSEIFDDQFSVERPDGSNFTLKIRSTKLEDSAMYFCASSEALGDYPYEQYFGPGTRLTVT.